These 31 T cell receptor beta chains originate from one sample sequenced in a study of OX40 agonist ivuxolimab in advanced cancers. Data came from immunoSEQ multiplex PCR; TCRdb stores just in-frame clones and leaves some out. The table has around 100,000 clones, approximately 95% seen once. The source material was CD4+ or CD8+ T cells sorted from blood, sampled in a trial of the OX40 agonist ivuxolimab. These receptor sequences come from an adult with an advanced solid tumor such as melanoma, head and neck, liver or kidney cancer.

The chain links TRBV9 to TRBJ2-7; possible D gene TRBD1, 5 bases. The V gene lost 0 bases and the J gene lost 0 bases, with 10 bases spanning the gap. CDR1 SGDLS and CDR2 YYNGEE come from the germline V gene. This CDR3 is 15 amino acids long. The CDR3 DNA follows: TGTGCCAGCAGCGTAGAATCGGACATCTCCTACGAGCAGTACTTC. Protein product: CASSVESDISYEQYF. Together with reference TRBV9 and TRBJ2-7, the CDR3 gives the full variable domain: DSGVTQTPKHLITATGQRVTLRCSPRSGDLSVYWYQQSLDQGLQFLIQYYNGEERAKGNILERFSAQQFPDLHSELNLSSLELGDSALYFCASSVESDISYEQYFGPGTRLTVT.

V usage is TRBV5-4 and J usage is TRBJ1-1, with 8 nucleotides matching TRBD1. The ends lost 7 bases at V and 3 bases at J; junction bases unmatched: 8. The CDR3 totals 14 residues. Germline loops: CDR1 SGHNT, CDR2 YYREEE (reference sequence). CDR3 in amino acids: CASGLGQGDTEAFF. Here the CDR3 DNA reads TGTGCCAGCGGATTAGGACAGGGAGACACTGAAGCTTTCTTT.

V usage is TRBV7-6 and J usage is TRBJ2-1; 12 bases match TRBD1. Looked up from germline, CDR1 is SGHVS and CDR2 is FNYEAQ. There are 13 residues in the CDR3. The ends lost 1 base at V and 12 bases at J; junction bases unmatched: 1. The CDR3 here is CASSLGDRGRQFF. As DNA, the CDR3 is TGTGCCAGCAGCTTAGGGGACAGGGGGCGGCAGTTCTTC.

The chain links TRBV19 to TRBJ2-3; D not certain. The CDR3 is made up of 13 amino acids. V was cut by 5 bases and J by 2 bases, with 8 bases left in between. The germline CDR1 and CDR2 sequences are LNHDA and SQIVND (reference sequence). For the CDR3, the DNA is TGTGCCAGTAGTTCCATGGCCACAGATACGCAGTATTTT. This codes for CASSSMATDTQYF.

This clone has just one count. This chain connects TRBV9 to TRBJ2-3; D gene uncertain. The CDR3 runs to 13 residues. Trimming left V 5 bases short and J 4 bases short, with 11 bases between. CDR1 is SGDLS and CDR2 is YYNGEE in the germline V gene. CDR3 in amino acids: CASRGHPADTQYF. CDR3 DNA sequence: TGTGCCAGCAGGGGCCACCCGGCAGATACGCAGTATTTT.

The rearrangement uses TRBV6-5 and TRBJ2-1, with 10 bases fitting TRBD2. CDR1 MNHEY and CDR2 SVGAGI come from the germline V gene. V lost 2 bases, J lost 9 bases, and 7 bases stayed unmatched. The CDR3 totals 15 residues. CDR3 sequence (DNA): TGTGCCAGCAGTTACGCTAGCGGGAGTCACGGTGAGCAGTTCTTC. Translation: CASSYASGSHGEQFF.

The chain joins TRBV28 to TRBJ2-1; 9 nucleotides match TRBD2. The V gene's germline CDR1 is MDHEN and CDR2 SYDVKM. J lost 8 bases, V lost 3 bases, and 8 bases had no gene match. The CDR3 runs 15 residues. In DNA, the CDR3 is TGTGCCAGCAGTTTTAGCGGGAGTTCTAGCGATGAGCAGTTCTTC. Translating gives CASSFSGSSSDEQFF.

The chain combines TRBV7-3 with TRBJ2-3; D is unclear. The germline CDR1 and CDR2 sequences are SGHTA and FQGTGA. This CDR3 spans 14 amino acids. Deletions cut 3 bases from V and 0 bases from J, with 7 bases between. The CDR3 DNA is TGTGCCAGCAGCTTGCAGACTAGCACAGATACGCAGTATTTT. Translating gives CASSLQTSTDTQYF.

V and J are TRBV6-5 and TRBJ2-7; no reliable D call. Germline CDR1 reads MNHEY; CDR2 reads SVGAGI. The CDR3 covers 13 residues. V lost 5 bases and J 0 bases, leaving 8 bases between the germline ends. The CDR3 loop reads CASSDGSSYEQYF. The DNA of the CDR3 is TGTGCCAGCAGTGACGGGTCCTCCTACGAGCAGTACTTC.

This clone was found once. The chain has TRBV2 and TRBJ1-1, with D possibly TRBD1 on 6 matching bases. Germline assignment: CDR1 SNHLY and CDR2 FYNNEI. Trimming stripped 4 bases from V and 1 base from J, with 13 bases between. CDR3 length: 15 amino acids. The CDR3 here is CASSVAGAGNTEAFF. In nucleotides, the CDR3 is TGTGCCAGCAGTGTGGCGGGGGCTGGGAACACTGAAGCTTTCTTT.

The count of this clone is one. The chain is built from TRBV7-9 and TRBJ2-6; D unclear. V lost 7 bases, J lost 0 bases, and 16 bases lay in between. Per the germline V gene, CDR1 is SEHNR and CDR2 is FQNEAQ (reference sequence). This CDR3 spans 17 amino acids. The chain's CDR3 is CASTPPDGNSGANVLTF. The CDR3 nucleotides are TGTGCCAGCACCCCACCGGACGGCAACTCTGGGGCCAACGTCCTGACTTTC.

V gene TRBV4-1 combines with J gene TRBJ2-3; 8 bases are a match to TRBD2. The junction had 3 bases not matched to a gene; V was cut back by 0 bases and J by 4 bases. CDR1 and CDR2 from the germline V gene are MGHRA and YSYEKL. The CDR3 sequence is 15 residues long. The chain's CDR3 is CASSQDPAGADTQYF. The CDR3 DNA reads as TGCGCCAGCAGCCAAGACCCAGCGGGGGCAGATACGCAGTATTTT.

The J gene is TRBJ1-1, the V gene TRBV7-9; no definite D call. The germline CDR1 and CDR2 sequences are SEHNR and FQNEAQ (reference sequence). V dropped 8 bases and J dropped 11 bases, with 15 bases sitting between them. CDR3 size: 11 residues. In nucleotides, the CDR3 is TGTGCCAGCCGAATGGTTGGAGAGGCTTTCTTT. As protein: CASRMVGEAFF.

The CDR3, as DNA: TGTGCCAGCAGCTTACCCACACAGCCCCAGCATTTT. Protein: CASSLPTQPQHF. The genes are TRBV7-3 and TRBJ1-5, with D unresolved. V was trimmed by 2 bases and J by 7 bases, leaving 6 bases between them. This CDR3 is built from 12 residues. Germline V CDR1 and CDR2: SGHTA, FQGTGA.

The V and J genes are TRBV2 and TRBJ2-1, with D possibly being TRBD2 (6 bases). V shed 7 bases and J shed 7 bases, with 11 bases lying between them. The germline CDR1 and CDR2 sequences are SNHLY and FYNNEI. The CDR3 length is 12 residues. The CDR3 region has the DNA TGTGCCAGCACCAGGACTACAAATGAGCAGTTCTTC. This codes for CASTRTTNEQFF.

In its sample, this clone was seen a few times. V usage is TRBV29-1 and J usage is TRBJ1-3; unclear D gene. The germline V gene has CDR1 SQVTM and CDR2 ANQGSEA. The V end lost 7 bases, the J end lost 0 bases, and 7 bases lay between the germline ends. This CDR3 is built from 12 residues. The CDR3, as DNA: TGCAGCGCCATGATCTCTGGAAACACCATATATTTT. Residues: CSAMISGNTIYF.

V is TRBV5-5 and J is TRBJ2-5; maybe TRBD1 (6 bases). This CDR3 spans 16 amino acids. Germline CDR1 reads SGHKS; CDR2 reads YYEKEE (reference sequence). Trimming stripped 4 bases from V and 5 bases from J, with 21 bases between. CDR3 region: CASSVGTTVEGETQYF. DNA for the CDR3: TGTGCCAGCAGCGTCGGGACAACCGTAGAAGGGGAGACCCAGTACTTC.

This chain uses TRBV7-9 with TRBJ1-1; 8 positions agree with TRBD1. The V and J ends lost 10 bases and 7 bases, in that order; junction bases with no gene match: 5. The CDR3 consists of 11 residues. Germline V CDR1 and CDR2: SEHNR, FQNEAQ (reference sequence). The CDR3 region has the DNA TGTGCCACTGGGGGGACAGGTGAAGCTTTCTTT. Its translation: CATGGTGEAFF.

The chain uses TRBV28 and TRBJ1-2; 9 nucleotides match TRBD1. The V and J ends lost 5 bases and 0 bases, in that order; junction bases with no gene match: 4. The CDR3 length is 15 residues. CDR1 is MDHEN and CDR2 is SYDVKM in the germline V gene. The chain's CDR3 is CASSVRDRANYGYTF. The CDR3 DNA sequence: TGTGCCAGCAGTGTCCGGGACAGGGCTAACTATGGCTACACCTTC.

The chain couples TRBV4-2 to TRBJ2-2; 7 nucleotides align to TRBD2. Trimming cost V 2 bases and J 3 bases; bases outside gene matches: 6. Germline-derived CDR1 and CDR2 are LGHNA and YNFKEQ. The CDR3 length is 16 residues. CDR3 loop: CASSQTLALDTGELFF. Written as DNA, the CDR3 is TGTGCCAGCAGCCAAACACTAGCGCTCGACACCGGGGAGCTGTTTTTT.

The rearrangement uses TRBV7-9 and TRBJ2-1; D may be TRBD1 or TRBD2 (5 bases each). Germline values: CDR1 SEHNR, CDR2 FQNEAQ (reference sequence). V dropped 11 bases and J dropped 8 bases, with 25 bases sitting between them. This CDR3 contains 15 residues. The CDR3 loop reads CAGEPPLGVGDEQFF. CDR3 sequence (DNA): TGTGCCGGAGAACCCCCCCTGGGGGTAGGCGATGAGCAGTTCTTC.

The CDR3 spells CASSLRAAGGLTDTQYF. DNA for the CDR3: TGTGCCAGCAGCTTAAGAGCGGCGGGGGGGCTCACAGATACGCAGTATTTT. V gene TRBV11-3 combines with J gene TRBJ2-3; 9 bases map to TRBD2. Germline lookup yields CDR1 SGHNT and CDR2 YENEEA. After removal of 2 bases from V and 2 bases from J, the junction contained 8 bases not matched to a gene. The CDR3 runs to 17 residues.

The J gene is TRBJ1-3, the V gene TRBV5-4; no reliable D call. Germline assignment: CDR1 SGHNT and CDR2 YYREEE (reference sequence). The CDR3 loop spans 13 amino acids. The V end lost 0 bases, the J end lost 2 bases, and 3 bases lay between the germline ends. CDR3 amino acids: CASSLGAGNTIYF. DNA for the CDR3: TGTGCCAGCAGCTTGGGGGCTGGAAACACCATATATTTT.

V and J are TRBV27 and TRBJ2-7; possibly TRBD2 for D (5 bases). Trimming left V 5 bases short and J 8 bases short, with 22 bases between. This CDR3 has 15 amino acids. Germline assignment: CDR1 MNHEY and CDR2 SMNVEV (reference sequence). CDR3 protein: CASSPQLEAYGKQYF. In DNA, the CDR3 is TGTGCCAGCAGTCCCCAACTAGAGGCCTACGGGAAGCAGTACTTC.

This clone was detected only once. In DNA, the CDR3 is TGTGCCAGCGGGTCGCTAGAGGGACAGAACTATGGCTACACCTTC. It specifies CASGSLEGQNYGYTF. The J gene is TRBJ1-2, the V gene TRBV19; TRBD1 matches 7 bases. The CDR3 sequence is 15 residues long. Looked up from germline, CDR1 is LNHDA and CDR2 is SQIVND (reference sequence). Trimming took 9 bases from V and 2 from J; bases not matched to a gene: 12.

J is TRBJ1-5 and V is TRBV7-8; perhaps TRBD1 as D (6 bases). The germline gives CDR1 SGHVS, CDR2 FQNEAQ. The CDR3 has 17 amino acids. V was trimmed by 1 base and J by 1 base, leaving 14 bases between them. The CDR3 DNA sequence: TGTGCCAGCAGCTTAGAAGGGGGGGGAGGGAGCAATCAGCCCCAGCATTTT. This codes for CASSLEGGGGSNQPQHF.

The chain recombines TRBV9 with TRBJ2-2; 7 positions match TRBD1. The V and J ends lost 1 base and 0 bases, in that order; junction bases with no gene match: 9. Germline values: CDR1 SGDLS, CDR2 YYNGEE. CDR3 length equals 18 residues. CDR3 DNA: TGTGCCAGCAGCGTATCCGGGACAGAGTTCGCGAACACCGGGGAGCTGTTTTTT. The encoded protein is CASSVSGTEFANTGELFF.

The chain has TRBV4-1 and TRBJ2-1; D gene unclear. Trimming left V 2 bases short and J 6 bases short, with 8 bases between. Germline CDR1 reads MGHRA; CDR2 reads YSYEKL. The CDR3 length is 13 residues. The CDR3, as DNA: TGCGCCAGCAGCCAACCAATCTCCAATGAGCAGTTCTTC. Its protein product is CASSQPISNEQFF.

This clone was seen once. V is TRBV7-8 and J is TRBJ2-1; D may correspond to TRBD1 or TRBD2 (5 bases each). The CDR3 contains 14 residues. The germline V and J ends were trimmed by 4 bases and 8 bases, with 15 bases remaining between them. Germline CDR1 is SGHVS and CDR2 is FQNEAQ. The CDR3 protein is CASSSRDQRYEQFF. The CDR3 coding sequence is TGTGCCAGCAGCTCTAGGGACCAAAGGTATGAGCAGTTCTTC.

This rearrangement joins TRBV14 to TRBJ2-7, with a possible D match to TRBD2 (6 bases). V shed 4 bases and J shed 5 bases, with 21 bases lying between them. This CDR3 comprises 16 residues. Germline V CDR1 and CDR2: SGHDN, FVKESK. CDR3 DNA: TGTGCCAGCAGCCCCCTCCAGGCCGGAGGGGAAAACGAGCAGTACTTC. As protein: CASSPLQAGGENEQYF.

J is TRBJ2-7 and V is TRBV27; 8 nucleotides align to TRBD2. With V trimmed by 0 bases and J by 5 bases, 6 bases remained unmatched. Per germline, CDR1 MNHEY and CDR2 SMNVEV (reference sequence). This CDR3 region has 15 residues. The CDR3 loop is CASSLSLAGFNEQYF. The CDR3 DNA sequence: TGTGCCAGCAGTTTATCATTAGCGGGATTCAACGAGCAGTACTTC.